The 19 T cell receptor beta chains given below trace back to one sample, sequenced in a study of shared clonotypes between healthy human individuals. The assay was immunoSEQ multiplex PCR, and TCRdb's table has in-frame clones only and misses some. The sample shows fewer than 350,000 clones, roughly 84% of them seen only once. The specimen sequenced was memory CD8+ T cells sorted from blood. Subset noted: CD45RO+ cells pooled with CCR7-negative TemRA cells. The receptors come from a man aged 18 to 30 in good health.

The rearrangement uses TRBV13 and TRBJ2-6, with D perhaps given as TRBD1 or TRBD2 (6 bases each). CDR3 length equals 15 residues. Germline V gene sequence: CDR1 PRHDT, CDR2 FYEKMQ (reference sequence). The germline V and J ends were trimmed by 9 bases and 4 bases, with 16 bases remaining between them. As DNA, the CDR3 is TGTGCCAGGGCCTCGGGGGCCCTGGGGGCCAACGTCCTGACTTTC. Its translation: CARASGALGANVLTF.

This clone occurred once. The chain is built from TRBV27 and TRBJ1-3; the D gene is possibly TRBD1 (5 bases). Trimming shortened V by 5 bases and J by 2 bases, and 10 bases separated the two germline ends. CDR3 length equals 14 residues. CDR1 is MNHEY, CDR2 SMNVEV, per germline (reference sequence). The CDR3 loop is CASSLQGTGNTIYF. CDR3 sequence (DNA): TGTGCCAGCAGTCTTCAGGGAACTGGAAACACCATATATTTT.

V usage is TRBV6-5 and J usage is TRBJ2-5, with D maybe TRBD2 (6 bases). Germline V lookup: CDR1 MNHEY, CDR2 SVGAGI. Trimming cost V 4 bases and J 11 bases, with 20 bases left between them. The CDR3 contains 14 residues. The CDR3 here is CASSSLRWEETQYF. For the CDR3, the DNA is TGTGCCAGCAGTTCACTCCGGTGGGAGGAAACACAGTACTTC.

The chain carries TRBV7-9 and TRBJ2-6; D is uncertain. Germline loops: CDR1 SEHNR, CDR2 FQNEAQ (reference sequence). V was cut by 5 bases and J by 0 bases, with 8 bases left in between. The length of the CDR3 is 15 residues. CDR3 bases: TGTGCCAGCAGCCATCGTTACTCTGGGGCCAACGTCCTGACTTTC. Translating it yields CASSHRYSGANVLTF.

The genes are TRBV19 and TRBJ2-7; D not resolved. This CDR3 contains 11 residues. Trimming shortened V by 6 bases and J by 3 bases, and 6 bases separated the two germline ends. CDR1 and CDR2 from the germline V gene are LNHDA and SQIVND (reference sequence). This CDR3 is CASRDGYEQYF. CDR3 DNA: TGTGCCAGTAGGGACGGCTACGAGCAGTACTTC.

J is TRBJ2-7 and V is TRBV7-9; TRBD1 or TRBD2 may be the D gene (6 bases each). This CDR3 has 15 amino acids. The germline V gene encodes CDR1 SEHNR and CDR2 FQNEAQ (reference sequence). V was pared by 4 bases and J by 3 bases, with 16 bases between. The CDR3 spells CASSSFLGGLYEQYF. The CDR3 region has the DNA TGTGCCAGCAGCTCGTTTCTGGGGGGCCTCTACGAGCAGTACTTC.

As concerns this clone: At one boundary the junction diverges from the germline segment, which might be a read error. The chain couples TRBV7-7 to TRBJ2-2, with 9 positions matching TRBD2. The germline CDR1 and CDR2 sequences are SSHAT and FNYEAQ (reference sequence). There are 16 residues in the CDR3. In DNA form, the CDR3 reads TGTGCTAGCAGCCGGAGATTAGCGGGAGACACCGGGGAGCTGTTTTTT. It specifies CASSRRLAGDTGELFF.

The chain links TRBV4-1 to TRBJ2-7; 7 nucleotides align to TRBD1. Germline CDR1 reads MGHRA; CDR2 reads YSYEKL. CDR3 length: 16 amino acids. J lost 3 bases, V lost 0 bases, and 8 bases had no gene match. The CDR3 loop reads CASSQDPTGFDYEQYF. In DNA form, the CDR3 reads TGCGCCAGCAGCCAAGATCCGACAGGGTTCGACTACGAGCAGTACTTC.

Ten or more counts support this clone. The chain combines TRBV18 with TRBJ2-7; unclear D gene. With 3 bases removed from V and 0 bases from J, the gap between germline ends came to 6 bases. This CDR3 contains 13 residues. Germline CDR1 and CDR2: KGHSH and LQKENI. CDR3 region: CASSPSSSYEQYF. The CDR3 DNA reads TGTGCCAGCTCACCTTCGAGCTCCTACGAGCAGTACTTC. The variable domain in full, with the rest retrieved from reference TRBV18 and TRBJ2-7, is NAGVMQNPRHLVRRRGQEARLRCSPMKGHSHVYWYRQLPEEGLKFMVYLQKENIIDESGMPKERFSAEFPKEGPSILRIQQVVRGDSAAYFCASSPSSSYEQYFGPGTRLTVT.

This chain connects TRBV7-9 to TRBJ2-2, with a possible D match to TRBD1 (5 bases). Germline lookup yields CDR1 SEHNR and CDR2 FQNEAQ (reference sequence). Trimming took 1 base from V and 14 from J, leaving 14 bases between them. The CDR3 has 13 amino acids. DNA of the CDR3: TGTGCCAGCAGCTTAGAGACAGTGGTGTCACTGTTTTTT. It is translated as CASSLETVVSLFF.

This chain uses TRBV6-5 with TRBJ2-7, with TRBD1 as a possible D gene (6 bases). The germline gives CDR1 MNHEY, CDR2 SVGAGI. V lost 4 bases to trimming and J lost 5 bases, with 12 bases between them. There are 13 residues in the CDR3. In DNA form, the CDR3 reads TGTGCCAGCAGTTCCAGGGGTGACAACGAGCAGTACTTC. Translated, it gives CASSSRGDNEQYF.

The chain has TRBV18 and TRBJ1-2; D uncertain. Germline V lookup: CDR1 KGHSH, CDR2 LQKENI. CDR3 size: 15 residues. Trimming shortened V by 0 bases and J by 3 bases, and 11 bases separated the two germline ends. CDR3 sequence reads: CASSPPIFSDYGYTF. The CDR3 DNA sequence: TGTGCCAGCTCACCACCGATATTCTCTGACTATGGCTACACCTTC.

About this clone: This CDR3 is also generated by other DNA sequences in the sample. The CDR3 sequence is CASSQDRGSGNTIYF. DNA for the CDR3: TGCGCCAGCAGCCAAGATCGGGGCTCTGGAAACACCATATATTTT. The chain employs TRBV4-1 and TRBJ1-3; D remains unclear. V dropped 0 bases and J dropped 0 bases, with 6 bases sitting between them. Per the germline V gene, CDR1 is MGHRA and CDR2 is YSYEKL. The CDR3 length is 15 residues.

The V gene is TRBV28, the J gene TRBJ1-2, with TRBD1 identical over 7 bases. Germline CDR1 reads MDHEN; CDR2 reads SYDVKM. V gave up 2 bases and J gave up 6 bases; unmatched junction bases: 3. The CDR3 covers 13 residues. The CDR3: CASSLNRGHGYTF. In DNA, the CDR3 is TGTGCCAGCAGTTTAAACAGGGGACATGGCTACACCTTC.

The chain joins TRBV28 to TRBJ1-5, with a weak D call TRBD1 (5 bases). Germline V gene data show CDR1 as MDHEN and CDR2 as SYDVKM. V lost 6 bases to trimming and J lost 1 base, with 10 bases between them. The CDR3 covers 14 residues. The CDR3 sequence is CASRPGGSNQPQHF. The CDR3 DNA reads TGTGCCAGCAGGCCTGGGGGGAGCAATCAGCCCCAGCATTTT.

The chain joins TRBV5-1 to TRBJ2-7, with D possibly matching TRBD1 (6 bases). Trimming removed 0 bases at V and 5 bases at J, with 15 bases between. Germline V gives CDR1 SGHRS, CDR2 YFSETQ. The CDR3 has 15 residues. Here the CDR3 DNA reads TGCGCCAGCAGCTTGGGTTGGACAGATAGGGACGAGCAGTACTTC. It encodes CASSLGWTDRDEQYF.

The chain employs TRBV4-2 and TRBJ2-7; 11 bases align to TRBD1. Germline V gene data show CDR1 as LGHNA and CDR2 as YNFKEQ. With 1 base clipped from V and 7 bases from J, the junction kept 9 bases outside the gene matches. The CDR3 sequence is 16 residues long. This chain's CDR3 is CASSQVIGTGGAEQYF. Written as DNA, the CDR3 is TGTGCCAGCAGCCAAGTAATTGGGACAGGGGGGGCAGAGCAGTACTTC.

This chain uses TRBV5-6 with TRBJ2-7; a possible D gene is TRBD1 (5 bases). V shed 3 bases and J shed 0 bases, with 19 bases lying between them. Germline V lookup: CDR1 SGHDT, CDR2 YYEEEE. The CDR3 is 17 amino acids. The CDR3 here is CASSSRGLVAYSYEQYF. The CDR3 DNA reads TGTGCCAGCAGCTCTAGGGGATTGGTAGCCTACTCCTACGAGCAGTACTTC.

In this sample, this clone turned up a few times. The CDR3 region is CASSQEGQVFRETQYF. Written as DNA, the CDR3 is TGCGCCAGCAGCCAAGAGGGACAGGTCTTCCGAGAGACCCAGTACTTC. The chain couples TRBV4-1 to TRBJ2-5; 8 positions agree with TRBD1. In germline, CDR1 is MGHRA, CDR2 YSYEKL. Trimming removed 0 bases from V and 4 bases from J; junction bases left unmatched: 7. The length of the CDR3 is 16 residues.